This TCR beta chain originates from a study of early T cells in non-severe SARS-CoV-2 infection. Study overall: Chains from this unsorted whole-blood bulk RNA could not be paired.

Study-level findings and limits: Reliance on VDJdb matching favored anti-spike CD8 responses; private and CD4 specificities were missed.

In its sample, this clonotype was seen many times. The antigen is undetermined. Attachment of unique molecular identifiers was made to individual cDNA molecules. One entry per CDR3 protein, called by TCRdb with MiXCR from the 5' RACE reads. Counted here are about 27,000 distinct CDR3 sequences, 2.9% occurring once; the ten biggest clones make up 0.7% to 0.9%. This sequence was found in an adult who was a healthcare worker with PCR-confirmed SARS-CoV-2 infection or an uninfected control (not recorded which). The sample comprised whole blood.

CDR3 DNA: TGTGCCACCTCGATGAAAGACAGTCGGGGCTACACCTTC. This encodes CATSMKDSRGYTF. The genes are TRBV24-1 and TRBJ1-2; TRBD1 might be the D (5 bases). The CDR3 has 13 amino acids. V dropped 9 bases and J dropped 8 bases, with 18 bases sitting between them. Per the germline V gene, CDR1 is KGHDR and CDR2 is SFDVKD.